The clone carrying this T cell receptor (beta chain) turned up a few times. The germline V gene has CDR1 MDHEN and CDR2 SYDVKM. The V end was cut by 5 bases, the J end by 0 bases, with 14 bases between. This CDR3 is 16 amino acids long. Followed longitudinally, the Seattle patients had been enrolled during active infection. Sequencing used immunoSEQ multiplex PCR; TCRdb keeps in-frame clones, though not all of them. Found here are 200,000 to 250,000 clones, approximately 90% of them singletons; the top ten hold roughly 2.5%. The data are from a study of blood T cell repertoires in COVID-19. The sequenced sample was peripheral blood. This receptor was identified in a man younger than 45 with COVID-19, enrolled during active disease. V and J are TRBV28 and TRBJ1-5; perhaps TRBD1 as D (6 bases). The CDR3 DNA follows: TGTGCCAGCAGTCCGGGGACACCTTATAGCAATCAGCCCCAGCATTTT. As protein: CASSPGTPYSNQPQHF.